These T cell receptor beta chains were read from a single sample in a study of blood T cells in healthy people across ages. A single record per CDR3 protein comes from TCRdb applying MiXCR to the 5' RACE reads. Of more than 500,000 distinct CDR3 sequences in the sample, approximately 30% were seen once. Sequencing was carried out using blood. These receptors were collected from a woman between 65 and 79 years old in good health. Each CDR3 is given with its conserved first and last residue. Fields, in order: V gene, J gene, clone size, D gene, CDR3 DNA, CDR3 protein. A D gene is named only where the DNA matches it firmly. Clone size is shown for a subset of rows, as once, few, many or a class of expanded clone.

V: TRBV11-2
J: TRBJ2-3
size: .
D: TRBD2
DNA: TGTGCCAGCAGCTTGTCGGGGGGGATTGGCACAGATACGCAGTATTTT
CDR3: CASSLSGGIGTDTQYF

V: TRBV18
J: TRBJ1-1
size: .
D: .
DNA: TGTGCCAGCTCAATCCAGGGGTCTGAAGCTTTCTTT
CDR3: CASSIQGSEAFF

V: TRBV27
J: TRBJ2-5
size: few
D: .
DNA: TGTGCCAGCAGTTTAGAGGATATGAATGGGTTCCAAGAGACCCAGTACTTC
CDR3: CASSLEDMNGFQETQYF

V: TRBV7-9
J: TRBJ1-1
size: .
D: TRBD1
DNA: TGTGCCAGCAGCTTTCCGGGACAGGGGAATCTGAACACTGAAGCTTTCTTT
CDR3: CASSFPGQGNLNTEAFF

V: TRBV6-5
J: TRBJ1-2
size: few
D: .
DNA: TGTGCCAGTCAACCCAGGCCCAGGGATGGCTACACCTTC
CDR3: CASQPRPRDGYTF

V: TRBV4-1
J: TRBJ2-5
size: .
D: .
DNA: TGCGCCAGCAAGGTGTCTTCGTCCCGAACCACTCAAGAGACCCAGTACTTC
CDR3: CASKVSSSRTTQETQYF

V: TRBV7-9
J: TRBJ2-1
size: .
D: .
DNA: TGTGCCAGCAGCTTAGCAGCAGGTTACAATGAGCAGTTCTTC
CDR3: CASSLAAGYNEQFF

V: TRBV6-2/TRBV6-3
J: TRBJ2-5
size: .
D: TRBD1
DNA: TGTGCCAGCAGTTACCCTCTTGAGGGGCTCGGGACAGGCCAAGAGACCCAGTACTTC
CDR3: CASSYPLEGLGTGQETQYF

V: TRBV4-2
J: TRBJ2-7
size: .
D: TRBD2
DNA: TGTGCCAGCAGCCCCGCGCGGGGGACCATCTACGAGCAGTACTTC
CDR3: CASSPARGTIYEQYF

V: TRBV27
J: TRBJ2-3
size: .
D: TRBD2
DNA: TGTGCCAGCAGAAAAAGCAGCGGGGGGCCCCGGATGCGTGATACGCAGTATTTT
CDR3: CASRKSSGGPRMRDTQYF

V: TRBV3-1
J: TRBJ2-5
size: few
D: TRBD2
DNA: TGTGCCAGCAGCCAACTACTAGCGGGGGGGCCTACCCAGTACTTC
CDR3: CASSQLLAGGPTQYF

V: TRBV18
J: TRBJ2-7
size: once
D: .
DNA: TGTGCCAGCTCACCAGACGGCTCCAGGGGCGAGCAGTACTTC
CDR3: CASSPDGSRGEQYF

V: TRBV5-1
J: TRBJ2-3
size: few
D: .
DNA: TGCGCCAGCAGCTTGGAAGGGGGTTGGGATACGCAGTATTTT
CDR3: CASSLEGGWDTQYF

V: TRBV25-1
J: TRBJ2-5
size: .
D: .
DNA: TGTGCCAGCAGTGGAGGGATGGAGACCCAGTACTTC
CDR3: CASSGGMETQYF

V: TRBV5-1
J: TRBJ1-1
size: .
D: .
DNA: TGCGCCAGCAGCTTGGGGGTGGGTGACACTGAAGCTTTCTTT
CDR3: CASSLGVGDTEAFF

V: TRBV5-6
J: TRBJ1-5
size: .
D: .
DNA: TGTGCCAGCAGCTTCGGGACGGATGATCAGCCCCAGCATTTT
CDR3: CASSFGTDDQPQHF

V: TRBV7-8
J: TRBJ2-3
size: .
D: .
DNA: TGTGCCAGCAGCTTACGGGCTAGCAAAGCAGATACGCAGTATTTT
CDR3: CASSLRASKADTQYF

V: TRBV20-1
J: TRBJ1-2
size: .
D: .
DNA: TGCAGTGCTGCTGATGGAGGCTATGGCTACACCTTC
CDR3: CSAADGGYGYTF

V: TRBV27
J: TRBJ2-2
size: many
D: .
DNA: TGTGCCAGCATCTCCGGGGAGCTGTTTTTT
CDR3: CASISGELFF

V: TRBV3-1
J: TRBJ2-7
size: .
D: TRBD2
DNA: TGTGCCAGCAGCCAAGATTATGGGCTAGCGGGGACCTACGAGCAGTACTTC
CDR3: CASSQDYGLAGTYEQYF

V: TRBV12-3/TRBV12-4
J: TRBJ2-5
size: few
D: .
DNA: TGTGCCAGCAGTTCATCACAAGACAGACAAGAGACCCAGTACTTC
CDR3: CASSSSQDRQETQYF

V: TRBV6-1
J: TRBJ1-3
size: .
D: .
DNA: TGTGCCAGCAGTCCGGACGACCTTGGAAACACCATATATTTT
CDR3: CASSPDDLGNTIYF

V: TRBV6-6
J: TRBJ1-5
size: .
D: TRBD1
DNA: TGTGCCAGCAGTTCAGGGGGTGCTCAGCCCCAGCATTTT
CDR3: CASSSGGAQPQHF

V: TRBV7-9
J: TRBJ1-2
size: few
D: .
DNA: TGTGCCAGCGCTTTGATGAACTATGGCTACACCTTC
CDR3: CASALMNYGYTF

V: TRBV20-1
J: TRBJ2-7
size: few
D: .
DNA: TGCAGTGCTAGAGATCGGGTGCTCGAGCAGTACTTC
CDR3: CSARDRVLEQYF

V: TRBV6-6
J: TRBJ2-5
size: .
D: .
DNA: TGTGCCAGCCGGGACTACCAAGAGACCCAGTACTTC
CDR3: CASRDYQETQYF

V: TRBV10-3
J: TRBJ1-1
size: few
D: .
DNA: TGTGCCATCAGTGACCGAACCGGAGGTATGAACACTGAAGCTTTCTTT
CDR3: CAISDRTGGMNTEAFF

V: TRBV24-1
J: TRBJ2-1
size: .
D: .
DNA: TGTGCCACCAGTGATAGGGCCACCTCGGAGCAGTTCTTC
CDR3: CATSDRATSEQFF

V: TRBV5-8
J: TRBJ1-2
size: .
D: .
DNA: TGTGCCAGCAGCTTGGCCACAGGAGTAGCTAGCTATGGCTACACCTTC
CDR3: CASSLATGVASYGYTF

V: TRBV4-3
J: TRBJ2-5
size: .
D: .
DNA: TGCGCCAGCAGCCAAGGGCACTTAGTCCGCCAAGAGACCCAGTACTTC
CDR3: CASSQGHLVRQETQYF

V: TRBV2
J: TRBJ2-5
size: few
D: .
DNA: TGTGCCAGCAGTGAAGCAGGGGGGGACTACGGGACCCAGTACTTC
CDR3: CASSEAGGDYGTQYF

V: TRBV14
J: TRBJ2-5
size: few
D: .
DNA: TGTGCCAGCAGTCCCCTATGGGGGCAGGATCAAGAGACCCAGTACTTC
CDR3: CASSPLWGQDQETQYF

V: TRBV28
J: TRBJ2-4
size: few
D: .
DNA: TGTGCCAGCAGTTTACAGGGTGCGATATACATTCAGTACTTC
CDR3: CASSLQGAIYIQYF

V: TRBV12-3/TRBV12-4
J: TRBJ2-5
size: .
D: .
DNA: TGTGCCAGCAGTTTTAGTTTCGGCGGTGGAGAGACCCAGTACTTC
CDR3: CASSFSFGGGETQYF

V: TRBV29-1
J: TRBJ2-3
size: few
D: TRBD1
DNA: TGCAGCGTTCTTACACCGGGACAGGGATCAGATACGCAGTATTTT
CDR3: CSVLTPGQGSDTQYF

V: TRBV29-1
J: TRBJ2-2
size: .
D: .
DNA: TGCAGCGTTGCACACACGAACACCGGGGAGCTGTTGTTT
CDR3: CSVAHTNTGELLF

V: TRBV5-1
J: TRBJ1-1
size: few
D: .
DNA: TGCGCCAGCAGCACTAACGTGGGGGCCCCGAACACTGAAGCTTTCTTT
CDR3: CASSTNVGAPNTEAFF

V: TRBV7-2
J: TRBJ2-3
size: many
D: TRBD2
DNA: TGTGCCAGCAGCAAACCGGGACTAACAACTAGCACAGATACGCAGTATTTT
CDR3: CASSKPGLTTSTDTQYF

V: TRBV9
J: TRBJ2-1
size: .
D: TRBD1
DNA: TGTGCCAGCAGTCAGGGGGCTACGAATGAGCAGTTCTTC
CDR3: CASSQGATNEQFF

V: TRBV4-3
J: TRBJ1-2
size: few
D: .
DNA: TGCGCCAGCAGCCAAGGGCCAGGGGTCTATGGCTACACCTTC
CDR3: CASSQGPGVYGYTF

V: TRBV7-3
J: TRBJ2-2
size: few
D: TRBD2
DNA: TGTGCCAGCAGCCGAATGGGGGGGGATCACACCGGGGAGCTGTTTTTT
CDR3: CASSRMGGDHTGELFF

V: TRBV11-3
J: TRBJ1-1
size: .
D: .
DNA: TGTGCCAGCAGCTTGGAAGTCGGGGGCGCGATTCCTGAAGCTTTCTTT
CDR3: CASSLEVGGAIPEAFF

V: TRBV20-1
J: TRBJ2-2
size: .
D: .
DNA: TGCAGTGCTGAAGAGGGGCATGGTATCGGGGAGCTGTTTTTT
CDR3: CSAEEGHGIGELFF

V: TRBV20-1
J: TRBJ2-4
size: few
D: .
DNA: TGCAGTACTGACCCCCCGGGGACCAAAAACATTCAGTACTTC
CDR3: CSTDPPGTKNIQYF

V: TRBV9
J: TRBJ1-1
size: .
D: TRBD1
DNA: TGTGCCAGCAGCGCCCGGAGACAGGGTGGTACTGAAGCTTTCTTT
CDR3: CASSARRQGGTEAFF

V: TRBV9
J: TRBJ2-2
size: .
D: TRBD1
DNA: TGTGCCAGCAGCGTTGGGACAGGGGTCACCGGGGAGCTGTTTTTT
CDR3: CASSVGTGVTGELFF

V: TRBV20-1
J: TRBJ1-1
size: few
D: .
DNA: TGCAGTGCCGGAAAGCAGGGAGGGACTGAAGCTTTCTTT
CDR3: CSAGKQGGTEAFF

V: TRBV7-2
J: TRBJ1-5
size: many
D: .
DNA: TGTGCCAGCAGCTTAGGGAACAATCAGCCCCAGCATTTT
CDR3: CASSLGNNQPQHF

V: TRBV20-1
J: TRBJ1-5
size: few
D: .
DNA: TGCAGTGCTAGCAGAGCCGGTCAGCCCCAGCATTTT
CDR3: CSASRAGQPQHF

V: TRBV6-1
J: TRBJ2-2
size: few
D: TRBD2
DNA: TGTGCCAGCAAAGGCGGCGGGGGGACGAACACCGGGGAGCTGTTTTTT
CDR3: CASKGGGGTNTGELFF

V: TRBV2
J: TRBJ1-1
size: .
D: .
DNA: TGTGCCAGTTTGACGGCTGGGGCTGAAGCTTTCTTT
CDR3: CASLTAGAEAFF